Below, 5 T cell receptor beta chains from the same sample are listed, as sequenced in a study of T cell responses to AZD1222 COVID-19 vaccine. The data were produced by immunoSEQ multiplex PCR, yet TCRdb's version contains in-frame clones alone and is incomplete. The sample records a few hundred thousand clones, roughly 93% being singletons. Source: peripheral blood, taken on day 0 of AZD1222 vaccination. Receptor source: an adult in good health.

The rearrangement uses TRBV3-1 (or the pseudogene TRBV3-2) and TRBJ2-7; D call uncertain. The germline CDR1 and CDR2 sequences are LGHDT and YNNKEL (reference sequence). The CDR3 spans 12 residues. V was shortened by 9 bases and J by 3 bases, with 12 bases between the two germline ends. As DNA, the CDR3 is TGTGCCAGGGGGATTCCCTTCTACGAGCAGTACTTC. Protein product: CARGIPFYEQYF.

This clone occurred once. V usage is TRBV3-1 (or the pseudogene TRBV3-2) and J usage is TRBJ2-2, with TRBD1 as a possible D gene (5 bases). The CDR3 consists of 15 residues. Between the trimmed V and J ends, which lost 5 bases and 6 bases, there was a span of 16 bases. Germline lookup yields CDR1 LGHDT and CDR2 YNNKEL (reference sequence). CDR3 in amino acids: CASSTSRELAGELFF. CDR3 sequence (DNA): TGTGCCAGCAGCACAAGCAGGGAATTGGCCGGGGAGCTGTTTTTT.

The chain recombines TRBV3-1 (or the pseudogene TRBV3-2) with TRBJ1-2; a possible D gene is TRBD1 (6 bases). V was cut by 1 base and J by 4 bases, with 10 bases left in between. Germline loops: CDR1 LGHDT, CDR2 YNNKEL (reference sequence). This CDR3 region has 14 residues. CDR3 DNA: TGTGCCAGCAGCCAAGGGGGGGGCGCCTATGGCTACACCTTC. It translates to CASSQGGGAYGYTF.

The CDR3 nucleotides are TGCAGCGTGGGCCCCAATGAGCAGTTCTTC. Its protein product is CSVGPNEQFF. The V call is TRBV29-1, the J call TRBJ2-1; D ambiguous. The CDR3 loop spans 10 amino acids. The V end was cut by 6 bases, the J end by 6 bases, with 6 bases between. Germline V lookup: CDR1 SQVTM, CDR2 ANQGSEA.

The chain joins TRBV30 to TRBJ1-2; D is ambiguous. V shed 8 bases and J shed 5 bases, with 18 bases lying between them. Germline V gene lookup returns CDR1 GTSNPN and CDR2 SVGIG (reference sequence). The length of the CDR3 is 13 residues. CDR3 loop: CARQDGPEYGYTF. In DNA, the CDR3 is TGTGCCCGGCAGGACGGTCCTGAGTATGGCTACACCTTC.